This entry lists 21 T cell receptor beta chains sequenced from one sample in a study of cytomegalovirus exposure and HLA in healthy donors. Primers included in the PCR were 60 Vbeta and 13 Jbeta primers. Some clones are missing from TCRdb's copy, which holds only in-frame ones; the method was immunoSEQ multiplex PCR. The table lists 100,000 or so clones, around 79% of them singletons. Source material: PBMCs. The receptors were sampled from a woman aged 35 to 49 in good health and CMV-seropositive.

V usage is TRBV7-8 and J usage is TRBJ1-4, with D tentatively TRBD1 (6 bases). CDR3 length: 16 amino acids. The ends were cut back, 4 bases at V and 4 bases at J, with 16 bases in the middle. Germline V CDR1 and CDR2: SGHVS, FQNEAQ. CDR3 bases: TGTGCCAGCAGCTCAGACGCGGACAGCCTTAATGAAAAACTGTTTTTT. It encodes CASSSDADSLNEKLFF.

V usage is TRBV5-8 and J usage is TRBJ2-7, with D possibly TRBD2 on 5 matching bases. V lost 0 bases, J lost 2 bases, and 12 bases lay in between. The CDR3 sequence is 15 residues long. Germline CDR1 is SGHTS and CDR2 is YDEGEE. The CDR3 loop reads CASSLEGSFTYEQYF. CDR3 bases: TGTGCCAGCAGCTTGGAAGGGAGCTTTACCTACGAGCAGTACTTC.

The chain employs TRBV19 and TRBJ2-3; unclear D gene. There are 14 residues in the CDR3. V lost 8 bases, J lost 2 bases, and 14 bases lay in between. CDR1 LNHDA and CDR2 SQIVND come from the germline V gene (reference sequence). The CDR3 DNA is TGTGCCAGTGCGGATAGACCCTACACAGATACGCAGTATTTT. It yields the protein CASADRPYTDTQYF. Variable domain in full (rest from reference TRBV19 and TRBJ2-3): DGGITQSPKYLFRKEGQNVTLSCEQNLNHDAMYWYRQDPGQGLRLIYYSQIVNDFQKGDIAEGYSVSREKKESFPLTVTSAQKNPTAFYLCASADRPYTDTQYFGPGTRLTVL.

The V and J genes are TRBV5-1 and TRBJ2-4, with TRBD2 identical over 13 bases. The J segment lost 0 bases and the V segment lost 6 bases, leaving 6 bases of the junction unmatched. Germline CDR1 and CDR2: SGHRS and YFSETQ. The CDR3 is 17 amino acids. DNA of the CDR3: TGCGCCAGCACTAGACTAGCGGGAGGCGCAGCCAAAAACATTCAGTACTTC. Encoded protein: CASTRLAGGAAKNIQYF. Supplemented by reference TRBV5-1 and TRBJ2-4, the full variable domain reads KAGVTQTPRYLIKTRGQQVTLSCSPISGHRSVSWYQQTPGQGLQFLFEYFSETQRNKGNFPGRFSGRQFSNSRSEMNVSTLELGDSALYLCASTRLAGGAAKNIQYFGAGTRLSVL.

The V gene is TRBV27, the J gene TRBJ2-1; D gene uncertain. The CDR3 has 12 amino acids. V shed 6 bases and J shed 7 bases, with 10 bases lying between them. In germline, CDR1 is MNHEY, CDR2 SMNVEV (reference sequence). CDR3 coding DNA: TGTGCCAGCAGAGACCACGGGAATGAGCAGTTCTTC. Translating it yields CASRDHGNEQFF.

The chain is built from TRBV10-3 and TRBJ2-3; weak D call: TRBD2 (5 bases). Germline V gives CDR1 ENHRY, CDR2 SYGVKD. V was trimmed by 8 bases and J by 0 bases, leaving 12 bases between them. The CDR3 covers 14 residues. The DNA for the CDR3 is TGTGCCATCCAGGAGGACTCAAGCACAGATACGCAGTATTTT. It yields the protein CAIQEDSSTDTQYF.

The CDR3 protein is CASSLDRLYEQYF. CDR3 nucleotide sequence: TGTGCCAGCAGCTTAGACAGGCTATACGAGCAGTACTTC. The chain carries TRBV7-9 and TRBJ2-7, with a tentative D call TRBD1 (5 bases). The CDR3 spans 13 residues. Trimming left V 1 base short and J 4 bases short, with 8 bases between. From germline, CDR1 is SEHNR and CDR2 FQNEAQ (reference sequence).

The chain joins TRBV7-6 to TRBJ1-4, with TRBD1 as a possible D gene (5 bases). The ends were cut back, 2 bases at V and 4 bases at J, with 17 bases in the middle. This CDR3 is built from 17 residues. Germline V CDR1 and CDR2: SGHVS, FNYEAQ. CDR3 sequence: CASSLFIPQEINEKLFF. In nucleotides, the CDR3 is TGTGCCAGCAGCTTATTCATCCCACAGGAGATTAATGAAAAACTGTTTTTT.

The V gene is TRBV25-1, the J gene TRBJ1-5, with a possible D match to TRBD1 (5 bases). The CDR3 contains 14 residues. Germline assignment: CDR1 MGHDK and CDR2 SYGVNS. Trimming shortened V by 4 bases and J by 3 bases, and 10 bases separated the two germline ends. The CDR3 region has the DNA TGTGCCAGCAGTGTCACAGGAAACAATCAGCCCCAGCATTTT. As protein: CASSVTGNNQPQHF. Looking up the rest from reference TRBV25-1 and TRBJ1-5 gives the full variable domain: EADIYQTPRYLVIGTGKKITLECSQTMGHDKMYWYQQDPGMELHLIHYSYGVNSTEKGDLSSESTVSRIRTEHFPLTLESARPSHTSQYLCASSVTGNNQPQHFGDGTRLSIL.

The chain couples TRBV5-4 to TRBJ1-4; weak D call: TRBD1 (5 bases). The length of the CDR3 is 14 residues. Trimming took off 4 bases at V and 7 bases at J, with 14 bases between the two ends. Germline V lookup: CDR1 SGHNT, CDR2 YYREEE (reference sequence). CDR3 protein: CASSPAGRGEKLFF. The CDR3 bases are TGTGCCAGCAGCCCGGCAGGGAGGGGTGAAAAACTGTTTTTT.

The gene calls are TRBV29-1 and TRBJ2-5; no definite D call. V was clipped by 7 bases and J by 4 bases, with 10 bases between them. CDR1 and CDR2 from the germline V gene are SQVTM and ANQGSEA. CDR3 length: 11 amino acids. CDR3 amino acids: CSGAVGETQYF. DNA for the CDR3: TGCAGCGGGGCAGTTGGAGAGACCCAGTACTTC.

This clone was seen a single time. CDR3 in DNA: TGTGCCAGCAGCGCCCGACTAGCGGGAGGCGGGGAGCTGTTTTTT. The encoded protein is CASSARLAGGGELFF. The chain carries TRBV9 and TRBJ2-2; 13 nucleotides line up with TRBD2. The CDR3 is 15 residues long. V dropped 3 bases and J dropped 7; count of bases not matched to a gene: 3. From germline, CDR1 is SGDLS and CDR2 YYNGEE.

This clone has a single count. The chain couples TRBV4-3 to TRBJ2-3; D is uncertain. The CDR3 runs 14 residues. Trimming took off 4 bases at V and 2 bases at J, with 10 bases between the two ends. Germline V gene data show CDR1 as LGHNA and CDR2 as YSLEER. CDR3 region: CASSPVSSTDTQYF. The CDR3 bases are TGCGCCAGCAGCCCGGTCTCGTCCACAGATACGCAGTATTTT.

About this clone: Distinct nucleotide sequences in the sample also encode this CDR3. The chain carries TRBV19 and TRBJ1-1; tentatively, D is TRBD1 (5 bases). Trimming removed 6 bases from V and 5 bases from J, with 22 bases in between. Germline CDR1 reads LNHDA; CDR2 reads SQIVND (reference sequence). This CDR3 contains 16 residues. The CDR3: CASSNWHRGAETEAFF. The CDR3 nucleotides read TGTGCCAGTAGCAATTGGCATAGGGGCGCGGAGACTGAAGCTTTCTTT.

The chain recombines TRBV2 with TRBJ2-1; 12 bases match TRBD2. V lost 7 bases, J lost 8 bases, and 9 bases stayed unmatched. The CDR3 totals 15 residues. CDR1 and CDR2 from the germline V gene are SNHLY and FYNNEI. The CDR3 DNA is TGTGCCAGCACTTCGGGACTAGCGGGCGCGGATGAGCAGTTCTTC. Translated: CASTSGLAGADEQFF.

The V and J genes are TRBV5-4 and TRBJ2-7, with 10 bases identical to TRBD1. The CDR3 length is 15 residues. Germline CDR1 and CDR2: SGHNT and YYREEE (reference sequence). V was clipped by 3 bases and J by 4 bases; unmatched bases: 7. The CDR3 spells CASSYPGTGAYEQYF. DNA for the CDR3: TGTGCCAGCAGCTACCCCGGGACAGGGGCGTACGAGCAGTACTTC.

The chain joins TRBV18 to TRBJ1-5, with 8 bases fitting TRBD1. This CDR3 spans 16 amino acids. The J segment lost 3 bases and the V segment lost 6 bases, leaving 10 bases of the junction unmatched. The germline CDR1 and CDR2 sequences are KGHSH and LQKENI. Here the CDR3 reads CASSRSQGQVNQPQHF. CDR3 DNA: TGTGCCAGCTCGCGGAGCCAGGGACAGGTCAATCAGCCCCAGCATTTT.

This rearrangement joins TRBV28 to TRBJ2-5; 10 nucleotides line up with TRBD1. Gene TRBJ2-7 matches the end of the DNA better, so the J call may be wrong. In germline, CDR1 is MDHEN, CDR2 SYDVKM. This CDR3 is built from 15 residues. Written as DNA, the CDR3 is TGTGCCAGCAGTCCGACAGGGGGCGTTGGCTACGAGCAGTACTTC. It is translated as CASSPTGGVGYEQYF.

This clone came up a few times. The gene calls are TRBV19 and TRBJ2-7, with 8 positions matching TRBD2. V was pared by 4 bases and J by 4 bases, with 9 bases of the junction left unmatched. This CDR3 has 15 residues. CDR1 is LNHDA and CDR2 is SQIVND in the germline V gene (reference sequence). CDR3: CASSTIAGSPYEQYF. Written as DNA, the CDR3 is TGTGCCAGTAGTACAATAGCGGGATCTCCGTACGAGCAGTACTTC.

The chain combines TRBV7-2 with TRBJ2-7; 7 bases align to TRBD1. The CDR3 is 12 amino acids. Germline assignment: CDR1 SGHTA and CDR2 FQGNSA. The junction had 9 bases not matched to a gene; V was cut back by 6 bases and J by 10 bases. CDR3 nucleotides: TGTGCCAGCAGTTTCGGACAGGCCCGCCAGTACTTC. This encodes CASSFGQARQYF.

The DNA for the CDR3 is TGTGCCAGCAGCCATACAAGGGGTAATGGCTACACCTTC. This encodes CASSHTRGNGYTF. The V and J genes are TRBV27 and TRBJ1-2; tentative D call: TRBD1 (5 bases). Trimming pared 6 bases from V and 6 bases from J, leaving 14 bases between. The CDR3 sequence is 13 residues long. CDR1 and CDR2 from the germline V gene are MNHEY and SMNVEV (reference sequence).